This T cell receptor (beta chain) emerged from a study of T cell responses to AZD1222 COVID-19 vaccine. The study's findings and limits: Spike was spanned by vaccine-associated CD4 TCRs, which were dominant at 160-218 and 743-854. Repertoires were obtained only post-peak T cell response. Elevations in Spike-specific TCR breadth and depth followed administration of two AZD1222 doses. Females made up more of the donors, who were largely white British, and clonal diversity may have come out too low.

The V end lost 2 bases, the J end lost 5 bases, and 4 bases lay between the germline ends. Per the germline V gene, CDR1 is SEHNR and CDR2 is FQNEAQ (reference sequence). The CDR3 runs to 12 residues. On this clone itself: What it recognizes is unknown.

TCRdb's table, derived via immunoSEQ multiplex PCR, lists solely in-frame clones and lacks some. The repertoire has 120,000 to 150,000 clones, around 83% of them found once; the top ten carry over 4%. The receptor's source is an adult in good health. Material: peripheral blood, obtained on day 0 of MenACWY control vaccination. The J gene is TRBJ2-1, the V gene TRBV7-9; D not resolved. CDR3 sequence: CASSLRNNEQFF. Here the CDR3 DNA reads TGTGCCAGCAGCTTAAGGAACAATGAGCAGTTCTTC.